Presented here are 18 T cell receptor beta chains from one specimen sequenced in a study of graft-versus-host responses after intestinal transplantation. Here immunoSEQ multiplex PCR was the method, and the copy in TCRdb shows in-frame clones only, minus some. This sample has over 75,000 clones, with roughly 89% found just once. Antigens of these TCRs are unknown. Sequencing was performed on unstimulated CD4+ T cells sorted from spleen or lymph node cells, taken before intestinal transplant. All receptors come from a human donor who received an intestinal transplant.

The rearrangement links TRBV27 to TRBJ2-1, with a weak D call TRBD1 (6 bases). Trimming took off 3 bases at V and 0 bases at J, with 15 bases between the two ends. Germline assignment: CDR1 MNHEY and CDR2 SMNVEV (reference sequence). The length of the CDR3 is 17 residues. The CDR3 region is CASSFPKTGSSYNEQFF. The CDR3 coding sequence is TGTGCCAGCAGTTTTCCTAAAACAGGGAGCTCCTACAATGAGCAGTTCTTC.

The chain carries TRBV7-3 and TRBJ2-1, with D unclear. The germline gives CDR1 SGHTA, CDR2 FQGTGA. Trimming took off 2 bases at V and 8 bases at J, with 10 bases between the two ends. The CDR3 is 13 residues long. The CDR3 loop reads CASSLRSEDEQFF. The DNA for the CDR3 is TGTGCCAGCAGCTTACGTAGTGAGGATGAGCAGTTCTTC.

The genes are TRBV6-1 and TRBJ2-3; possible D gene TRBD1, 6 bases. This CDR3 is 12 amino acids long. Germline lookup yields CDR1 MNHNS and CDR2 SASEGT. V lost 2 bases to trimming and J lost 10 bases, with 10 bases between them. The CDR3 here is CASSEQGLAQYF. As DNA, the CDR3 is TGTGCCAGCAGTGAACAGGGGTTGGCGCAGTATTTT.

The chain recombines TRBV7-8 with TRBJ2-3; D is undetermined. There are 16 residues in the CDR3. Looked up from germline, CDR1 is SGHVS and CDR2 is FQNEAQ. The ends were cut back, 2 bases at V and 2 bases at J, with 14 bases in the middle. The DNA for the CDR3 is TGTGCCAGCAGCTTAAAGCGTGAGGTAACCACAGATACGCAGTATTTT. Residues: CASSLKREVTTDTQYF. Looking up the rest from reference TRBV7-8 and TRBJ2-3 gives the full variable domain: GAGVSQSPRYKVAKRGQDVALRCDPISGHVSLFWYQQALGQGPEFLTYFQNEAQLDKSGLPSDRFFAERPEGSVSTLKIQRTQQEDSAVYLCASSLKREVTTDTQYFGPGTRLTVL.

This sequence joins TRBV14 and TRBJ2-1, with 10 bases lining up with TRBD2. The V gene end was trimmed by 3 bases and the J gene end by 8 bases; junction bases not matched to a gene: 7. Germline CDR1 reads SGHDN; CDR2 reads FVKESK. The CDR3 is 15 residues long. The CDR3 loop is CASSHRASGSYEQFF. The DNA for the CDR3 is TGTGCCAGCAGCCATCGCGCTAGCGGGAGCTATGAGCAGTTCTTC.

The chain has TRBV27 and TRBJ1-5; D call uncertain. Trimming left V 2 bases short and J 4 bases short, with 15 bases between. This CDR3 has 16 amino acids. Germline V gene data show CDR1 as MNHEY and CDR2 as SMNVEV (reference sequence). The CDR3 DNA reads TGTGCCAGCAGTTTAGAGGGATCCTTAAGGAATCAGCCCCAGCATTTT. This codes for CASSLEGSLRNQPQHF.

The chain recombines TRBV7-9 with TRBJ1-6; D perhaps matches TRBD1 (6 bases). CDR3 length: 13 residues. The V gene's germline CDR1 is SEHNR and CDR2 FQNEAQ (reference sequence). The ends were cut back, 8 bases at V and 6 bases at J, with 11 bases in the middle. The CDR3 loop reads CASGRGVNSPLHF. The CDR3 coding sequence is TGTGCCAGCGGGAGGGGGGTTAATTCACCCCTCCACTTT.

The J gene is TRBJ2-2, the V gene TRBV15; D is possibly TRBD2 (5 bases). Per germline, CDR1 LNHNV and CDR2 YYDKDF (reference sequence). The CDR3 spans 14 residues. The ends were cut back, 4 bases at V and 9 bases at J, with 15 bases in the middle. CDR3 sequence reads: CATSKGVEPRELFF. CDR3 nucleotides: TGTGCCACCAGCAAGGGAGTGGAACCCCGGGAGCTGTTTTTT.

This chain joins TRBV7-2 and TRBJ2-1, with a possible D match to TRBD1 (6 bases). Germline lookup yields CDR1 SGHTA and CDR2 FQGNSA. V lost 6 bases to trimming and J lost 7 bases, with 10 bases between them. The CDR3 has 12 residues. The DNA of the CDR3 is TGTGCCAGCAGTTCCCAGGGGAATGAGCAGTTCTTC. This codes for CASSSQGNEQFF.

The gene calls are TRBV9 and TRBJ2-3; weak D call: TRBD1 (6 bases). The CDR3 contains 12 residues. The V gene lost 2 bases and the J gene lost 11 bases, with 12 bases spanning the gap. Germline V gene data show CDR1 as SGDLS and CDR2 as YYNGEE. The DNA of the CDR3 is TGTGCCAGCAGCGTCGGTGGGGGACAGCAGTATTTT. It is translated as CASSVGGGQQYF.

The V and J genes are TRBV27 and TRBJ1-2; D gene uncertain. V lost 5 bases and J lost 2, with 15 bases in between. The germline V gene has CDR1 MNHEY and CDR2 SMNVEV (reference sequence). The CDR3 sequence is 15 residues long. DNA for the CDR3: TGTGCCAGCAGTCCAGGAGGCCTCCCGAACTATGGCTACACCTTC. Residues: CASSPGGLPNYGYTF.

V is TRBV19 and J is TRBJ2-7; 9 bases agree with TRBD1. The V gene's germline CDR1 is LNHDA and CDR2 SQIVND (reference sequence). The CDR3 loop spans 15 amino acids. The trim removed 4 bases at V and 2 bases at J, leaving 6 bases unmatched. The CDR3 loop is CASSTPGQGAYEQYF. DNA for the CDR3: TGTGCCAGTAGTACCCCGGGACAGGGTGCCTACGAGCAGTACTTC.

The chain uses TRBV5-1 and TRBJ2-7; D is perhaps TRBD1 (5 bases). Germline CDR1 reads SGHRS; CDR2 reads YFSETQ. The CDR3 length is 11 residues. V was shortened by 0 bases and J by 9 bases, with 7 bases between the two germline ends. Written as DNA, the CDR3 is TGCGCCAGCAGCTTGGACAGGCTGCAGTACTTC. Amino acid sequence: CASSLDRLQYF.

The V gene is TRBV6-5, the J gene TRBJ2-1, with 10 bases fitting TRBD2. The CDR3 spans 15 residues. CDR1 is MNHEY and CDR2 is SVGAGI in the germline V gene. Losses at the gene ends were 5 bases for V and 8 bases for J; bases not matched to a gene: 9. CDR3: CASSKASGSRDEQFF. CDR3 sequence (DNA): TGTGCCAGCAGTAAGGCTAGCGGGAGCCGCGATGAGCAGTTCTTC.

This rearrangement joins TRBV29-1 to TRBJ2-3, with 15 bases fitting TRBD2. The ends lost 7 bases at V and 2 bases at J; junction bases unmatched: 10. CDR3 length equals 17 residues. The germline V gene has CDR1 SQVTM and CDR2 ANQGSEA. The CDR3 sequence: CSAAGLAGGSHTDTQYF. For the CDR3, the DNA is TGCAGCGCCGCCGGACTAGCGGGGGGGTCGCACACAGATACGCAGTATTTT.

This chain links TRBV6-6 with TRBJ1-3; no reliable D call. The germline CDR1 and CDR2 sequences are MNHNY and SVGAGI (reference sequence). Trimming removed 2 bases from V and 3 bases from J, with 11 bases in between. This CDR3 is 15 amino acids long. The CDR3 reads CASSYIVGDGNTIYF. CDR3 bases: TGTGCCAGCAGTTACATAGTCGGGGATGGAAACACCATATATTTT.

Only a few counts were recorded for this clone. The chain uses TRBV6-5 and TRBJ1-1; no clear D. This CDR3 is built from 13 residues. Germline lookup yields CDR1 MNHEY and CDR2 SVGAGI. V was clipped by 3 bases and J by 0 bases, with 5 bases between them. This CDR3 is CASSYSMNTEAFF. The CDR3 coding sequence is TGTGCCAGCAGTTATAGCATGAACACTGAAGCTTTCTTT.

This clone came up once. The chain couples TRBV9 to TRBJ2-1; 9 bases align to TRBD1. The V gene's germline CDR1 is SGDLS and CDR2 YYNGEE. Losses at the gene ends were 1 base for V and 3 bases for J; bases not matched to a gene: 2. The CDR3 is 15 amino acids. In DNA form, the CDR3 reads TGTGCCAGCAGCGTATCGACAGGGGGCTACAATGAGCAGTTCTTC. It is translated as CASSVSTGGYNEQFF.